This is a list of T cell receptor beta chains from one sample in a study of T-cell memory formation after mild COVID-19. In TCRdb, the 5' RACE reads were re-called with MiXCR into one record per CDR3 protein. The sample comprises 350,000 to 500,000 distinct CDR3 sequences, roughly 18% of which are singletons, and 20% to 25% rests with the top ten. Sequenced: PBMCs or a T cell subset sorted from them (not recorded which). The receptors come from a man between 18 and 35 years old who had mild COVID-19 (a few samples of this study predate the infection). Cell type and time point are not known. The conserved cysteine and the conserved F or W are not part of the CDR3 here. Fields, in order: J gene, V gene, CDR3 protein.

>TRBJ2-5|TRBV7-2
ASSTGLAGEETQY
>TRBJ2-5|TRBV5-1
ASRGGVQETQY
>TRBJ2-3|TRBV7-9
ASSFYLTSSTDTQY
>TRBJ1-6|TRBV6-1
ASSEARSSPLH
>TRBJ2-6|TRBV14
ASSPGHSGANVLT
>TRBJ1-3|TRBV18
ASSMDRGGNTIY
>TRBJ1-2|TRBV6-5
ASKEEGGYT
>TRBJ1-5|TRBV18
ASSLGESEPQH
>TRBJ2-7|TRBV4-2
ASSHETGPSYEQY
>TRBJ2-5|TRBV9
ASSVGSPLAALRETQY
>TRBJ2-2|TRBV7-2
ASSPLTGLAGLITGELF
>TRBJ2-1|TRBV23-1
ASSPGTSGVLYNEQF
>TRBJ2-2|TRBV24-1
ATSISGGELF
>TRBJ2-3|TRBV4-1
ASSLWAGSTDTQY
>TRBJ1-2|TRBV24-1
ATSDIGGYT
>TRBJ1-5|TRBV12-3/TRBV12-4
ASSLQATVYSEPQH
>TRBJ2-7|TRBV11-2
ASRLTSTYEQY
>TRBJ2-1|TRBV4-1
ASSHSDTPMQF
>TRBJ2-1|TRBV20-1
SARAPGDEQF
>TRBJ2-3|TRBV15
ATSRDLNTQY
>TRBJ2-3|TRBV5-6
ASFRGGRTDTQY
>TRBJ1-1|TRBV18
ASSPEPVEAF
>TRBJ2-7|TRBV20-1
SARDLKTSYEQY
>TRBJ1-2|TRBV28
ASSPRTEADYGYT
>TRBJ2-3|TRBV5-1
ASSSAGAGTDTQY
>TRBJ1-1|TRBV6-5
ASSFVTPGTVNTEAF
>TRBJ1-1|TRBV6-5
ASSYSTGRSEAF
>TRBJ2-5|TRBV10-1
ASSDRLGGPKETQY
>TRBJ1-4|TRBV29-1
SVGIGGEKLF
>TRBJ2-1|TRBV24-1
ATRSGYEQF
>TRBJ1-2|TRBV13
ASSARGGNYGYT
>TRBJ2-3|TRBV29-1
SVVSGSDTDTQY
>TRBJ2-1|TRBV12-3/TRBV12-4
ASNPGDRGRSYNEQF
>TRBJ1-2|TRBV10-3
AISEEVHGYT
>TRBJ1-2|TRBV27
ASSPRLRANYGYT
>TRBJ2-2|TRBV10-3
AISETGAHTGELF
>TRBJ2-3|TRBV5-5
ASSHGQGYFPDTQY
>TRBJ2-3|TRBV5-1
ASSGPGLAANTQY
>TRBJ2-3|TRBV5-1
ASSLGLAEPTDTQY
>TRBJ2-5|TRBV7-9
ASSYGPGRNQETQY
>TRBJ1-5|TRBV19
ASSIVGTGNNQPQH
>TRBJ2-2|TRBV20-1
SASATTGRSGELF
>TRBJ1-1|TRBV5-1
ASSPTNSQREAF
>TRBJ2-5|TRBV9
ASSVGSGGAWLRETQY
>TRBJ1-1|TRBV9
ASSPRGAGSHTEAF
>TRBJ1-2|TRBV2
ASSESWGIDGGYT
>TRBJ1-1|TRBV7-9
DSSSRQLNTEAF
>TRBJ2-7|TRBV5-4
ASSSLETGAYEQY
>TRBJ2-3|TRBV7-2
ASSFLLYTDTQY
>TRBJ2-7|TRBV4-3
ASSQDRGADEQY
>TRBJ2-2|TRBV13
ASSEGTSGGTGELF
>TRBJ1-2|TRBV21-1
ASSKSLDT
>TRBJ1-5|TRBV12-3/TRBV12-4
ASSWTAETQH
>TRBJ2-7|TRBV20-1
SARRDRAHYEQY